These 27 T cell receptor beta chains were sequenced from one sample in a study of blood T cells in healthy people across ages. A second roughly 6 to 12 cycle PCR used barcoded and J-beta primers. In TCRdb, the 5' RACE reads were re-called with MiXCR into one record per CDR3 protein. The sample shows about 1.4 million distinct CDR3 sequences, roughly 59% of them seen only once. The sample consisted of blood. These receptors all stem from a man aged 18 to 30 in good health.

This clonotype has a count of ten or more. V usage is TRBV7-2 and J usage is TRBJ2-5; no clear D gene. Deletions cut 3 bases from V and 5 bases from J, with 4 bases between. Germline V gene data show CDR1 as SGHTA and CDR2 as FQGNSA. There are 11 residues in the CDR3. The CDR3 sequence is CASSFPETQYF. CDR3 nucleotide sequence: TGTGCCAGCAGCTTTCCGGAGACCCAGTACTTC. The whole variable domain, filled in from reference TRBV7-2 and TRBJ2-5, reads GAGVSQSPSNKVTEKGKDVELRCDPISGHTALYWYRQSLGQGLEFLIYFQGNSAPDKSGLPSDRFSAERTGGSVSTLTIQRTQQEDSAVYLCASSFPETQYFGPGTRLLVL.

The chain recombines TRBV5-1 with TRBJ2-1; D call uncertain. The CDR3 spans 13 residues. Germline CDR1 is SGHRS and CDR2 is YFSETQ. Deletions cut 0 bases from V and 9 bases from J, with 10 bases between. The CDR3 loop reads CASSLAPFGEQFF. CDR3 bases: TGCGCCAGCAGCTTGGCTCCCTTCGGTGAGCAGTTCTTC.

The chain has TRBV5-1 and TRBJ2-7; the D is unclear. Trimming took 3 bases from V and 3 from J, leaving 13 bases between them. There are 14 residues in the CDR3. Germline V gene data show CDR1 as SGHRS and CDR2 as YFSETQ. CDR3 amino acids: CASSSGSGYYEQYF. As DNA, the CDR3 is TGCGCCAGCAGCTCCGGATCGGGTTACTACGAGCAGTACTTC.

The rearrangement links TRBV6-1 to TRBJ2-7; 7 nucleotides match TRBD2. The J call is doubtful: the DNA matches TRBJ2-4 better. Germline V CDR1 and CDR2: MNHNS, SASEGT. The CDR3 has 14 amino acids. The CDR3 sequence is CASSEVAGRDIQYF. In DNA form, the CDR3 reads TGTGCCAGCAGTGAAGTGGCAGGGAGGGACATTCAGTACTTC.

This chain joins TRBV5-5 and TRBJ1-6; TRBD1 matches at 9 bases. CDR1 is SGHKS, CDR2 YYEKEE, per germline (reference sequence). The ends lost 4 bases at V and 0 bases at J; junction bases unmatched: 5. CDR3 size: 17 residues. CDR3 nucleotide sequence: TGTGCCAGCAGCAAAACAGGGGGCAGCTCCTATAATTCACCCCTCCACTTT. It encodes CASSKTGGSSYNSPLHF.

This chain joins TRBV9 and TRBJ2-4; no firm D call. Near its end, the DNA agrees better with TRBJ2-7, so the J call may be wrong. This CDR3 spans 15 amino acids. Germline CDR1 and CDR2: SGDLS and YYNGEE. The CDR3 loop reads CASSHSALSSYEQYF. Written as DNA, the CDR3 is TGTGCCAGCAGCCACTCGGCTTTGAGCTCCTACGAGCAGTACTTC.

The count of this clonotype is one. The chain carries TRBV27 and TRBJ2-5; TRBD2 might be the D (6 bases). The germline V gene encodes CDR1 MNHEY and CDR2 SMNVEV (reference sequence). Between the trimmed V and J ends, which lost 6 bases and 11 bases, there was a span of 22 bases. This CDR3 is built from 14 residues. Written as DNA, the CDR3 is TGTGCCAGCAGCGCTCTAGCGAGCCACAATGAGCAGTACTTC. Translation: CASSALASHNEQYF.

The chain joins TRBV6-6 to TRBJ2-2; tentatively, D is TRBD1 (6 bases). This CDR3 comprises 13 residues. CDR1 is MNHNY and CDR2 is SVGAGI in the germline V gene (reference sequence). V gave up 11 bases and J gave up 1 base, with 11 bases separating them. The CDR3 nucleotides read TGTGCCTACAGGGCGGAGAACACCGGGGAGCTGTTTTTT. As protein: CAYRAENTGELFF.

The V gene is TRBV20-1, the J gene TRBJ2-3; 12 positions match TRBD2. CDR3 length: 17 amino acids. V trimming: 6 bases; J trimming: 2 bases; junction bases outside the gene matches: 12. CDR1 DFQATT and CDR2 SNEGSKA come from the germline V gene (reference sequence). The CDR3 loop is CSARTSGTTLFTDTQYF. As DNA, the CDR3 is TGCAGTGCCAGGACTAGCGGGACCACTCTATTCACAGATACGCAGTATTTT.

The CDR3 is CSVSLAGVDNEQYF. The CDR3 DNA is TGCAGCGTGTCGCTAGCGGGAGTGGACAATGAGCAGTACTTC. V and J are TRBV29-1 and TRBJ2-5; TRBD2 aligns across 10 bases. The CDR3 totals 14 residues. In germline, CDR1 is SQVTM, CDR2 ANQGSEA. The ends lost 6 bases at V and 11 bases at J; junction bases unmatched: 15.

The J gene is TRBJ2-7, the V gene TRBV28; 7 positions match TRBD1. Germline CDR1 reads MDHEN; CDR2 reads SYDVKM. This CDR3 has 15 amino acids. The V and J ends lost 4 bases and 7 bases, in that order; junction bases with no gene match: 13. CDR3 residues: CASSSLGQARSEQYF. The DNA of the CDR3 is TGTGCCAGCAGTTCCCTCGGACAGGCCCGGTCGGAGCAGTACTTC. The full variable domain, in which reference TRBV28 and TRBJ2-7 provide the parts outside the CDR3, is DVKVTQSSRYLVKRTGEKVFLECVQDMDHENMFWYRQDPGLGLRLIYFSYDVKMKEKGDIPEGYSVSREKKERFSLILESASTNQTSMYLCASSSLGQARSEQYFGPGTRLTVT.

The chain employs TRBV4-1 and TRBJ2-5; possibly TRBD1 for D (6 bases). The J call may be in error: the DNA end matches TRBJ2-7 better. CDR1 and CDR2 from the germline V gene are MGHRA and YSYEKL. CDR3 length: 15 residues. The CDR3 coding sequence is TGCGCCAGCAGCCAGTACCGGGACACCTTCTACGAGCAGTACTTC. Protein sequence: CASSQYRDTFYEQYF.

The chain employs TRBV5-5 and TRBJ1-2; no clear D gene. V was cut by 2 bases and J by 0 bases, with 11 bases left in between. The CDR3 loop spans 15 amino acids. Germline lookup yields CDR1 SGHKS and CDR2 YYEKEE (reference sequence). DNA of the CDR3: TGTGCCAGCAGCTTCCCCTCACGGGCTAACTATGGCTACACCTTC. Amino acids: CASSFPSRANYGYTF.

This sequence joins TRBV7-2 and TRBJ2-7; TRBD2 aligns across 8 bases. Trimming at V came to 1 base and at J to 4 bases, leaving 6 bases not matched to a gene. The CDR3 is 15 amino acids. CDR1 is SGHTA, CDR2 FQGNSA, per germline. The CDR3 sequence: CASSLGTGTRYEQYF. In DNA, the CDR3 is TGTGCCAGCAGCTTAGGAACTGGGACTAGGTACGAGCAGTACTTC.

This clonotype has just a few counts. V usage is TRBV27 and J usage is TRBJ2-7; perhaps TRBD2 as D (8 bases). CDR3 length equals 15 residues. Germline V gives CDR1 MNHEY, CDR2 SMNVEV (reference sequence). Trimming removed 5 bases from V and 4 bases from J, with 18 bases in between. Here the CDR3 DNA reads TGTGCCAGCAGTCCCGATAGCGGGACAGCTTACGAGCAGTACTTC. Translated, it gives CASSPDSGTAYEQYF.

V and J are TRBV24-1 and TRBJ2-5, with D hard to call. V dropped 3 bases and J dropped 5 bases, with 12 bases sitting between them. Germline loops: CDR1 KGHDR, CDR2 SFDVKD. The CDR3 is 14 amino acids. The DNA of the CDR3 is TGTGCCACCAGTGATGGGGTCCCCCCGGAGACCCAGTACTTC. This sequence encodes CATSDGVPPETQYF.

This chain's CDR3 is CASSDLRGGQETQYF. Here the CDR3 DNA reads TGTGCCAGTAGTGACCTACGCGGGGGGCAAGAGACCCAGTACTTC. J is TRBJ2-5 and V is TRBV19, with 8 bases matching TRBD2. The CDR3 totals 15 residues. In germline, CDR1 is LNHDA, CDR2 SQIVND (reference sequence). J lost 2 bases, V lost 5 bases, and 7 bases had no gene match.

The sample holds a few counts of this clonotype. The chain is built from TRBV11-2 and TRBJ2-5, with 8 bases identical to TRBD2. Germline V gives CDR1 SGHAT, CDR2 FQNNGV. The CDR3 runs to 15 residues. J lost 5 bases, V lost 1 base, and 6 bases had no gene match. CDR3: CASSLAGGSTETQYF. CDR3 coding DNA: TGTGCCAGCAGCTTAGCGGGAGGGTCCACGGAGACCCAGTACTTC.

This clonotype was seen only a few times. This sequence joins TRBV29-1 and TRBJ2-7, with D perhaps TRBD1 (5 bases). Germline loops: CDR1 SQVTM, CDR2 ANQGSEA. CDR3 size: 14 residues. Trimming took off 5 bases at V and 3 bases at J, with 17 bases between the two ends. CDR3 nucleotides: TGCAGCGTTAGCAGGAGTGCAGGGCTCTACGAGCAGTACTTC. It codes for CSVSRSAGLYEQYF.

This sequence joins TRBV7-9 and TRBJ2-1; a weak D match, TRBD2 (5 bases). Deletions cut 3 bases from V and 2 bases from J, with 11 bases between. Per germline, CDR1 SEHNR and CDR2 FQNEAQ (reference sequence). The CDR3 consists of 15 residues. CDR3 nucleotide sequence: TGTGCCAGCAGCTTCGGGGAGTCCCCCTACAATGAGCAGTTCTTC. Its translation: CASSFGESPYNEQFF.

The chain uses TRBV6-6 and TRBJ2-7; D is unclear. Trimming took 11 bases from V and 3 from J, leaving 11 bases between them. The CDR3 is 11 amino acids. Germline V gene lookup returns CDR1 MNHNY and CDR2 SVGAGI (reference sequence). The CDR3 loop reads CAAGYLYEQYF. In DNA, the CDR3 is TGTGCCGCAGGCTATCTCTACGAGCAGTACTTC.

The chain uses TRBV29-1 and TRBJ1-2; no reliable D call. The germline V gene encodes CDR1 SQVTM and CDR2 ANQGSEA. The CDR3 has 11 amino acids. V was shortened by 6 bases and J by 2 bases, with 7 bases between the two germline ends. The CDR3 region is CSVSGNYGYTF. CDR3 DNA: TGCAGCGTCTCGGGGAACTATGGCTACACCTTC.

In its sample, this clonotype was seen a few times. DNA for the CDR3: TGTGCCAGCAGGGTAGGAGAGTCACCCCTCCACTTT. Translation gives CASRVGESPLHF. The chain employs TRBV2 and TRBJ1-6; no reliable D call. Deletions cut 6 bases from V and 10 bases from J, with 10 bases between. This CDR3 has 12 amino acids. Germline CDR1 reads SNHLY; CDR2 reads FYNNEI.

This clonotype appeared a single time. An end of the junction does not agree with germline; a read error may underlie this. The gene calls are TRBV25-1 and TRBJ2-3; unclear D gene. From germline, CDR1 is MGHDK and CDR2 SYGVNS. The CDR3 loop spans 16 amino acids. Written as DNA, the CDR3 is TGTGCCAACAGTGAATGGGCTCAAGGGTTTACAGATACGCAGTATTTT. Residues: CANSEWAQGFTDTQYF.

This chain joins TRBV5-1 and TRBJ1-6; possibly TRBD1 for D (5 bases). The V end lost 0 bases, the J end lost 10 bases, and 14 bases lay between the germline ends. The length of the CDR3 is 15 residues. The germline V gene has CDR1 SGHRS and CDR2 YFSETQ. CDR3 protein: CASSLVGRERSPLHF. Here the CDR3 DNA reads TGCGCCAGCAGCTTGGTTGGCAGGGAAAGGTCACCCCTCCACTTT.

There are a few counts of this clonotype. The chain combines TRBV7-9 with TRBJ2-7, with D unclear. The germline CDR1 and CDR2 sequences are SEHNR and FQNEAQ (reference sequence). V was pared by 2 bases and J by 4 bases, with 12 bases between. The CDR3 spans 14 residues. DNA for the CDR3: TGTGCCAGCAGCTTATCCCGTATCCCTTACGAGCAGTACTTC. It encodes CASSLSRIPYEQYF.

A single count supports this clonotype. The V and J genes are TRBV5-1 and TRBJ2-5; 11 nucleotides align to TRBD2. This CDR3 comprises 18 residues. Germline lookup yields CDR1 SGHRS and CDR2 YFSETQ. V was pared by 0 bases and J by 2 bases, with 9 bases of the junction left unmatched. The DNA for the CDR3 is TGCGCCAGCAGCTTGGGAACTAGCGGGAGAGTCTGGCAAGAGACCCAGTACTTC. Translated, it gives CASSLGTSGRVWQETQYF.